The 27 T cell receptor beta chains listed next were all sequenced from one sample in a study of cytomegalovirus exposure and HLA in healthy donors. PCR primers comprised 60 Vbeta and 13 Jbeta primers. Using immunoSEQ multiplex PCR, the repertoire was profiled, and TCRdb retains in-frame clones only, with some absent. This table holds approximately 150,000 clones, roughly 76% found once. Sequenced sample: PBMCs. All receptors come from a man between 60 and 75 years old in good health and CMV-seronegative.

Here the CDR3 reads CSVEDGWRVPYEQYF. As DNA, the CDR3 is TGCAGCGTTGAAGACGGGTGGAGGGTGCCCTACGAGCAGTACTTC. The gene calls are TRBV29-1 and TRBJ2-7, with a tentative D call TRBD2 (6 bases). Trimming cost V 0 bases and J 2 bases, with 14 bases left between them. Germline V gives CDR1 SQVTM, CDR2 ANQGSEA. The CDR3 length is 15 residues.

The gene calls are TRBV9 and TRBJ1-2; no firm D call. Germline V gene sequence: CDR1 SGDLS, CDR2 YYNGEE. V was shortened by 0 bases and J by 3 bases, with 6 bases between the two germline ends. This CDR3 contains 13 residues. CDR3 DNA sequence: TGTGCCAGCAGCGTAGCTCAGGACTATGGCTACACCTTC. It is translated as CASSVAQDYGYTF.

The chain joins TRBV6-5 to TRBJ2-5; 11 bases agree with TRBD2. The CDR3 loop spans 14 amino acids. Per germline, CDR1 MNHEY and CDR2 SVGAGI. The V gene end was trimmed by 6 bases and the J gene end by 7 bases; junction bases not matched to a gene: 7. The CDR3 nucleotides read TGTGCCAGCAGACCGGGACTAGCGGCCCTGACCCAGTACTTC. Residues: CASRPGLAALTQYF.

The chain has TRBV9 and TRBJ2-1, with a weak D call TRBD2 (7 bases). The CDR3 covers 14 residues. Trimming took 0 bases from V and 9 from J, leaving 13 bases between them. Looked up from germline, CDR1 is SGDLS and CDR2 is YYNGEE. The CDR3 region is CASSVEGGRSEQFF. The CDR3 DNA sequence: TGTGCCAGCAGCGTAGAGGGGGGGCGCAGTGAGCAGTTCTTC.

V and J are TRBV5-6 and TRBJ2-3; TRBD2 might be the D (6 bases). The germline V gene has CDR1 SGHDT and CDR2 YYEEEE. Trimming removed 4 bases from V and 4 bases from J, with 10 bases in between. This CDR3 contains 13 residues. The CDR3 region has the DNA TGTGCCAGCAGCGGAGGCGGGGCAGATACGCAGTATTTT. Translated, it gives CASSGGGADTQYF.

This clone was recorded a few times. The chain employs TRBV28 and TRBJ1-4, with D tentatively TRBD1 (6 bases). V was clipped by 2 bases and J by 2 bases, with 15 bases between them. The germline gives CDR1 MDHEN, CDR2 SYDVKM. The CDR3 is 17 amino acids. Here the CDR3 DNA reads TGTGCCAGCAGTTTAACTGGCGGGGGGCAGACTAATGAAAAACTGTTTTTT. The encoded protein is CASSLTGGGQTNEKLFF.

The chain is built from TRBV15 and TRBJ2-3, with TRBD2 matching 7 bases. This CDR3 is built from 16 residues. V gave up 2 bases and J gave up 3 bases; unmatched junction bases: 8. Germline-derived CDR1 and CDR2 are LNHNV and YYDKDF (reference sequence). DNA for the CDR3: TGTGCCACCAGCAGACCCTCGGCCGGGGGGACAGATACGCAGTATTTT. Encoded protein: CATSRPSAGGTDTQYF.

The genes are TRBV7-2 and TRBJ2-7; 10 bases are shared with TRBD2. The ends lost 0 bases at V and 7 bases at J; junction bases unmatched: 6. The CDR3 covers 15 residues. The germline gives CDR1 SGHTA, CDR2 FQGNSA. The CDR3 reads CASSLALSGRREQYF. The CDR3 DNA follows: TGTGCCAGCAGCTTAGCGCTTAGCGGGAGGCGGGAGCAGTACTTC.

The chain carries TRBV9 and TRBJ2-3, with TRBD1 as a possible D gene (5 bases). The V end was cut by 0 bases, the J end by 1 base, with 9 bases between. The length of the CDR3 is 15 residues. The germline CDR1 and CDR2 sequences are SGDLS and YYNGEE. The CDR3 coding sequence is TGTGCCAGCAGCGTAGACTCAGGGCGCACAGATACGCAGTATTTT. Its translation: CASSVDSGRTDTQYF.

Here the CDR3 reads CASSPIRRGANTGELFF. DNA for the CDR3: TGTGCCAGCTCACCAATTCGGCGGGGGGCAAACACCGGGGAGCTGTTTTTT. The V call is TRBV18, the J call TRBJ2-2, with 8 nucleotides matching TRBD2. The CDR3 has 17 residues. V shed 2 bases, J shed 2 bases, and the junction held 7 bases outside the gene matches. In germline, CDR1 is KGHSH, CDR2 LQKENI.

J is TRBJ2-1 and V is TRBV12-2; TRBD2 was called by the table and not checked on the DNA. TRBV12-2 is given as a pseudogene. The CDR3 consists of 11 residues. As DNA, the CDR3 is TGTGCAAGTCGCCCGAACTGTGAGCAGTTCTTC. Translated: CASRPNCEQFF.

CDR3 nucleotide sequence: TGTGCCAGCAGTATGGACAGGGGGGTCTATAATTCACCCCTCCACTTT. It codes for CASSMDRGVYNSPLHF. V and J are TRBV28 and TRBJ1-6, with 10 positions matching TRBD1. The CDR3 is made up of 16 amino acids. Germline V gives CDR1 MDHEN, CDR2 SYDVKM. J gave up 3 bases and V 5 bases, and 4 bases lay outside the gene matches.

This clone showed up just a few times. The chain carries TRBV19 and TRBJ2-1, with D possibly TRBD2 on 6 matching bases. Germline CDR1 and CDR2: LNHDA and SQIVND (reference sequence). V was cut by 7 bases and J by 9 bases, with 16 bases left in between. This CDR3 has 13 amino acids. The DNA of the CDR3 is TGTGCCAGTACTTTACGGGGGTACGGTGAGCAGTTCTTC. This encodes CASTLRGYGEQFF.

This clone was counted between two and nine times. V usage is TRBV18 and J usage is TRBJ2-3, with 9 bases that match TRBD2. In germline, CDR1 is KGHSH, CDR2 LQKENI. V trimming: 0 bases; J trimming: 4 bases; junction bases outside the gene matches: 8. CDR3 length: 17 amino acids. This CDR3 reads CASSPPPGSGGADTQYF. DNA for the CDR3: TGTGCCAGCTCACCACCGCCGGGTAGCGGGGGAGCAGATACGCAGTATTTT.

The chain joins TRBV7-3 to TRBJ1-3, with a tentative D call TRBD1 (5 bases). The CDR3 has 13 residues. Trimming stripped 3 bases from V and 8 bases from J, with 11 bases between. CDR1 is SGHTA and CDR2 is FQGTGA in the germline V gene. Here the CDR3 reads CASSFTREDTIYF. CDR3 nucleotide sequence: TGTGCCAGCAGCTTCACCAGGGAGGACACCATATATTTT.

The V and J genes are TRBV15 and TRBJ2-7; 10 positions agree with TRBD1. V was pared by 2 bases and J by 1 base, with 8 bases of the junction left unmatched. The germline gives CDR1 LNHNV, CDR2 YYDKDF (reference sequence). The CDR3 spans 17 residues. DNA of the CDR3: TGTGCCACCAGCAGATTTCGGACAGGGGGGGCATCCTACGAGCAGTACTTC. This codes for CATSRFRTGGASYEQYF. The whole variable domain, filled in from reference TRBV15 and TRBJ2-7, reads DAMVIQNPRYQVTQFGKPVTLSCSQTLNHNVMYWYQQKSSQAPKLLFHYYDKDFNNEADTPDNFQSRRPNTSFCFLDIRSPGLGDTAMYLCATSRFRTGGASYEQYFGPGTRLTVT.

Here the CDR3 DNA reads TGTGCCAGCAGCTTTTTAGCGGAAGGCTACGAGCAGTACTTC. Its translation is CASSFLAEGYEQYF. The rearrangement links TRBV7-2 to TRBJ2-7, with D maybe TRBD2 (6 bases). From germline, CDR1 is SGHTA and CDR2 FQGNSA. This CDR3 has 14 residues. V dropped 3 bases and J dropped 3 bases, with 12 bases sitting between them. The complete variable domain, with remaining parts taken from reference TRBV7-2 and TRBJ2-7, reads GAGVSQSPSNKVTEKGKDVELRCDPISGHTALYWYRQSLGQGLEFLIYFQGNSAPDKSGLPSDRFSAERTGGSVSTLTIQRTQQEDSAVYLCASSFLAEGYEQYFGPGTRLTVT.

The CDR3 protein is CASREGGVPYEQYF. CDR3 DNA sequence: TGTGCCAGCAGGGAGGGGGGGGTCCCTTACGAGCAGTACTTC. V is TRBV2 and J is TRBJ2-7; TRBD2 is a possible D gene (7 bases). There are 14 residues in the CDR3. Germline lookup yields CDR1 SNHLY and CDR2 FYNNEI. Trimming stripped 6 bases from V and 4 bases from J, with 16 bases between. The entire variable domain, with the rest obtained from reference TRBV2 and TRBJ2-7, is as follows: EPEVTQTPSHQVTQMGQEVILRCVPISNHLYFYWYRQILGQKVEFLVSFYNNEISEKSEIFDDQFSVERPDGSNFTLKIRSTKLEDSAMYFCASREGGVPYEQYFGPGTRLTVT.

The chain is built from TRBV27 and TRBJ2-6, with D hard to call. CDR3 length: 17 residues. Germline V gene sequence: CDR1 MNHEY, CDR2 SMNVEV (reference sequence). V was pared by 1 base and J by 0 bases, with 10 bases between. The CDR3 DNA reads as TGTGCCAGCAGTTTATACAGCCTCCACTCTGGGGCCAACGTCCTGACTTTC. Translated: CASSLYSLHSGANVLTF.

Worth noting for this clone: At one of its ends the junction is not consistent with the germline gene, which may arise from a read error. The chain has TRBV7-9 and TRBJ1-2; D remains unclear. Per germline, CDR1 SEHNR and CDR2 FQNEAQ (reference sequence). This CDR3 region has 17 residues. CDR3 amino acids: CSSSLVPSIPSNYGYTF. The DNA of the CDR3 is TGTTCCAGCAGCTTAGTGCCCAGTATCCCCTCTAACTATGGCTACACCTTC.

The chain recombines TRBV30 with TRBJ2-2; D is possibly TRBD1 (6 bases). Germline-derived CDR1 and CDR2 are GTSNPN and SVGIG (reference sequence). CDR3 size: 13 residues. Trimming took off 2 bases at V and 6 bases at J, with 10 bases between the two ends. CDR3 DNA sequence: TGTGCCTGGAGTACACAGGGCCCCGGGGAGCTGTTTTTT. Its translation: CAWSTQGPGELFF.

The rearrangement links TRBV29-1 to TRBJ2-1; 13 bases align to TRBD2. The CDR3 is made up of 12 amino acids. CDR1 SQVTM and CDR2 ANQGSEA come from the germline V gene. The J segment lost 9 bases and the V segment lost 7 bases, leaving 3 bases of the junction unmatched. The CDR3 here is CSGTSGSREQFF. The CDR3, as DNA: TGCAGCGGGACTAGCGGGAGCCGTGAGCAGTTCTTC.

This clone was detected only once. The CDR3 region has the DNA TGTGCCAGCAGCAAAGTCAGGACTAGCGGGAGTTCCGGGGAGCTGTTTTTT. Translation: CASSKVRTSGSSGELFF. The chain is built from TRBV21-1 and TRBJ2-2; the listed D gene, TRBD2, was not tested against the DNA. TRBV21-1 is recorded as a pseudogene. CDR3 length: 17 residues.

V is TRBV6-5 and J is TRBJ2-7; 12 bases are shared with TRBD2. Unmatched junction bases numbered 5, after V lost 6 bases and J lost 2 bases. This CDR3 is 15 amino acids long. The V gene's germline CDR1 is MNHEY and CDR2 SVGAGI. CDR3 DNA: TGTGCCAGCAGCCGAGGACTAGCGGGGACCTACGAGCAGTACTTC. Its translation: CASSRGLAGTYEQYF.

The chain combines TRBV21-1 with TRBJ2-2; TRBD2, the table's D call, lacks a check against the DNA. TRBV21-1 is noted as a pseudogene. The CDR3 contains 18 residues. The CDR3 DNA reads TGTGCCAGCACCACGTCGGGATCCACAAAATCGAACACCGGGGAGCTGTTTTTT. Amino acids: CASTTSGSTKSNTGELFF.

V is TRBV4-1 and J is TRBJ2-7; D remains unclear. V lost 0 bases and J 3 bases, leaving 6 bases between the germline ends. CDR1 and CDR2 from the germline V gene are MGHRA and YSYEKL. There are 13 residues in the CDR3. This CDR3 reads CASSQEHSYEQYF. In nucleotides, the CDR3 is TGCGCCAGCAGCCAAGAGCACAGCTACGAGCAGTACTTC.

This chain uses TRBV6-4 with TRBJ1-5; 7 nucleotides match TRBD1. V shed 5 bases and J 6 bases; nucleotides not matched to a gene: 10. This CDR3 contains 15 residues. The germline CDR1 and CDR2 sequences are MRHNA and SNTAGT. DNA for the CDR3: TGTGCCAGCAGTCCCGAGCTCGGGACAGCTCAGCCCCAGCATTTT. Amino acids: CASSPELGTAQPQHF.